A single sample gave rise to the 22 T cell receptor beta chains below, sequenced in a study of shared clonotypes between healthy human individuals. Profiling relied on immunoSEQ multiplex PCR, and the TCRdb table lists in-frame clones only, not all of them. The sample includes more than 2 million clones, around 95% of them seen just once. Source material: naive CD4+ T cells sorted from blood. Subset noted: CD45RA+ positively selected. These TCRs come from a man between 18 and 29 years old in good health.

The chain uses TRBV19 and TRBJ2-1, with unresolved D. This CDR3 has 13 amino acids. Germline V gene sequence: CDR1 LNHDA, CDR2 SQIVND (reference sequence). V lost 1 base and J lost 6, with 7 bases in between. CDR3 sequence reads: CASSIGSSNEQFF. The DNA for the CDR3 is TGTGCCAGTAGTATAGGGAGCTCCAATGAGCAGTTCTTC.

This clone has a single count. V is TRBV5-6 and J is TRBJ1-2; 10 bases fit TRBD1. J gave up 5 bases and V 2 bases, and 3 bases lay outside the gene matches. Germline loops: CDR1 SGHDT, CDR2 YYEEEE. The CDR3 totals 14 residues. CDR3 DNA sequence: TGTGCCAGCAGCTTAGGGACAGGGGCGTATGGCTACACCTTC. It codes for CASSLGTGAYGYTF. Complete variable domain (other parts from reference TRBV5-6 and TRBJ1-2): DAGVTQSPTHLIKTRGQQVTLRCSPKSGHDTVSWYQQALGQGPQFIFQYYEEEERQRGNFPDRFSGHQFPNYSSELNVNALLLGDSALYLCASSLGTGAYGYTFGSGTRLTVV.

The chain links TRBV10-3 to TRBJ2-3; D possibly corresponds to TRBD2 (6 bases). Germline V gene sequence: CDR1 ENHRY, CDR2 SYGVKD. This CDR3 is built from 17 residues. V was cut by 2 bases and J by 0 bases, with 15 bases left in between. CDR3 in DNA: TGTGCCATCAGTGAGCCTGGGGGGTTGAAGAGCACAGATACGCAGTATTTT. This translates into CAISEPGGLKSTDTQYF.

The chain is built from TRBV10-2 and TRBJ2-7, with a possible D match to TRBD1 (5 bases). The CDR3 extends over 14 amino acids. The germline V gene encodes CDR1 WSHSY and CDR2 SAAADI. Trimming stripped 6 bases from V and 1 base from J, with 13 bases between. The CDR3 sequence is CASRPTASSYEQYF. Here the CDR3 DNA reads TGCGCCAGCAGGCCGACAGCGTCGTCCTACGAGCAGTACTTC.

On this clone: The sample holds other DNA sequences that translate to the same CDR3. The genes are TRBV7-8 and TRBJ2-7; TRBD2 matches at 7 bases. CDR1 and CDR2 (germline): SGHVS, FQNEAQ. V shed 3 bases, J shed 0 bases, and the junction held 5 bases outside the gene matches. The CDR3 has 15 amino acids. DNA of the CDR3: TGTGCCAGCAGCTTCAGGACGGGGGGCTCCTACGAGCAGTACTTC. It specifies CASSFRTGGSYEQYF.

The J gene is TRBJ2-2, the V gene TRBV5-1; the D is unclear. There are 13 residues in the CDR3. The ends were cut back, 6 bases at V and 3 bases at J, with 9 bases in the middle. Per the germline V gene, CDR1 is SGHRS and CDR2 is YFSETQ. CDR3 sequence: CASTFTDTGELFF. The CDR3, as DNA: TGCGCCAGCACCTTTACGGACACCGGGGAGCTGTTTTTT.

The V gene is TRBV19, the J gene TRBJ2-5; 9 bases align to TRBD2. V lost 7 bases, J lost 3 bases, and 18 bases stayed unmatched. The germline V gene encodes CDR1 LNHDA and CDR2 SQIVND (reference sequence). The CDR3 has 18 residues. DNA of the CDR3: TGTGCCAGTACCCCAAGCCCAGCGGGGGGATATATTAAAGAGACCCAGTACTTC. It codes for CASTPSPAGGYIKETQYF. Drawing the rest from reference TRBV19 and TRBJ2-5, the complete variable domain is DGGITQSPKYLFRKEGQNVTLSCEQNLNHDAMYWYRQDPGQGLRLIYYSQIVNDFQKGDIAEGYSVSREKKESFPLTVTSAQKNPTAFYLCASTPSPAGGYIKETQYFGPGTRLLVL.

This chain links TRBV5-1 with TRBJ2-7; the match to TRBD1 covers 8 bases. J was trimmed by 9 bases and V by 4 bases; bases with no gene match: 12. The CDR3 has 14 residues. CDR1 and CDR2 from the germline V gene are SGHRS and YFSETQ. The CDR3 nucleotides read TGCGCCAGCAGCCCGGAGGCAGGGGGCAGTGTGCAGTACTTC. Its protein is CASSPEAGGSVQYF.

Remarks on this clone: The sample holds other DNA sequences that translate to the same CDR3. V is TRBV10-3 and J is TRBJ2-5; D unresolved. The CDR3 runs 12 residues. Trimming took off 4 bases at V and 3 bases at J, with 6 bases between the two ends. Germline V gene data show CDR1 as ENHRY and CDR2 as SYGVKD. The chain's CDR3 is CAISGSEETQYF. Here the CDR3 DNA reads TGTGCCATCAGTGGGAGTGAAGAGACCCAGTACTTC.

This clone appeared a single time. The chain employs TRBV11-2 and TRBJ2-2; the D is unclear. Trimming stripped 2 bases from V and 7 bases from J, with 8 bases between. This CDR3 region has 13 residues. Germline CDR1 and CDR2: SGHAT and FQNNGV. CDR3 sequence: CASSLWVNGELFF. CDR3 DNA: TGTGCCAGCAGCTTATGGGTCAACGGGGAGCTGTTTTTT.

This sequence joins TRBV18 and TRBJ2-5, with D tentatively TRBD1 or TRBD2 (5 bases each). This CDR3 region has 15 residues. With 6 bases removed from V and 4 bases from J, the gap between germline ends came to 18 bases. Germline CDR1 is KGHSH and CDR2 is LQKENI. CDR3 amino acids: CASSLYSGTPETQYF. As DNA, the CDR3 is TGTGCCAGCTCTTTATACTCCGGGACGCCAGAGACCCAGTACTTC. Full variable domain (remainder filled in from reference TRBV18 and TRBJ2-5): NAGVMQNPRHLVRRRGQEARLRCSPMKGHSHVYWYRQLPEEGLKFMVYLQKENIIDESGMPKERFSAEFPKEGPSILRIQQVVRGDSAAYFCASSLYSGTPETQYFGPGTRLLVL.

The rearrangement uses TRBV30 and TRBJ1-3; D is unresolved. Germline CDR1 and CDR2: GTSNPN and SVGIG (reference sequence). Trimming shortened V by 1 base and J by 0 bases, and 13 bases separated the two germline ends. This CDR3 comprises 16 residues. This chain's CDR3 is CAWSALGSNSGNTIYF. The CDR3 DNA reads TGTGCCTGGAGTGCCCTGGGTTCCAACTCTGGAAACACCATATATTTT.

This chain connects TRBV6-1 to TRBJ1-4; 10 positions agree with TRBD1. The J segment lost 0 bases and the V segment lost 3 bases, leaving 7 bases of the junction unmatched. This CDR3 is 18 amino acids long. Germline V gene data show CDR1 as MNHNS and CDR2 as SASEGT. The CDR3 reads CASSDGQGGDATNEKLFF. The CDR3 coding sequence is TGTGCCAGCAGTGACGGACAGGGGGGGGACGCAACTAATGAAAAACTGTTTTTT.

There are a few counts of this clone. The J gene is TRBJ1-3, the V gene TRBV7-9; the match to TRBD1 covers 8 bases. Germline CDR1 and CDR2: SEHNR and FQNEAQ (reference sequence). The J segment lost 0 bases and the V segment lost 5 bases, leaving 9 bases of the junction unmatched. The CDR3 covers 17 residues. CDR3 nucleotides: TGTGCCAGCAGCCTCGGGACAGGTTCAAACTCTGGAAACACCATATATTTT. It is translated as CASSLGTGSNSGNTIYF.

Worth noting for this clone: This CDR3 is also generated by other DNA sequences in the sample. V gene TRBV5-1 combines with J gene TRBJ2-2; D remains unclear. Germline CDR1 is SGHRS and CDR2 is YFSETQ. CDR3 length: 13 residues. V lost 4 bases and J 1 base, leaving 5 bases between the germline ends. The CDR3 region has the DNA TGCGCCAGCAGCCTCGGGAACACCGGGGAGCTGTTTTTT. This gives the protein CASSLGNTGELFF.

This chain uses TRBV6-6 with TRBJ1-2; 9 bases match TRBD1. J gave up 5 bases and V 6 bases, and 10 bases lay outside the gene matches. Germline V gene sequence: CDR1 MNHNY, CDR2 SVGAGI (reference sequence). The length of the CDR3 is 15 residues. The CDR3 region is CASRPDRGIIYGYTF. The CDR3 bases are TGTGCCAGCAGACCGGACAGGGGTATCATATATGGCTACACCTTC.

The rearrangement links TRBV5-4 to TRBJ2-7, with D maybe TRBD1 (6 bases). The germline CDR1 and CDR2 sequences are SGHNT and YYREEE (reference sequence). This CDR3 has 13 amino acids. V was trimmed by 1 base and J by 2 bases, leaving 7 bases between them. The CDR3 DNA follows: TGTGCCAGCAGCTTGACAGGGCCCTACGAGCAGTACTTC. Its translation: CASSLTGPYEQYF.

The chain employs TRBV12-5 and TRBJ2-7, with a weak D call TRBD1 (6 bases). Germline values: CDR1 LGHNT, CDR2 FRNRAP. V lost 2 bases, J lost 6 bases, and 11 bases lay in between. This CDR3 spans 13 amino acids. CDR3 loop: CASGLNTGIEQYF. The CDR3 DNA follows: TGTGCTAGTGGTTTGAACACAGGGATCGAGCAGTACTTC.

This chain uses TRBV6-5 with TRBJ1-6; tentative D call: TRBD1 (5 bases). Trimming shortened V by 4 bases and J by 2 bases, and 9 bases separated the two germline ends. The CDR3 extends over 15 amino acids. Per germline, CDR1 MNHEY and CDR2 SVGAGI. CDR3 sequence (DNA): TGTGCCAGCAGTTGGGGGAGGCCCTATAATTCACCCCTCCACTTT. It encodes CASSWGRPYNSPLHF.

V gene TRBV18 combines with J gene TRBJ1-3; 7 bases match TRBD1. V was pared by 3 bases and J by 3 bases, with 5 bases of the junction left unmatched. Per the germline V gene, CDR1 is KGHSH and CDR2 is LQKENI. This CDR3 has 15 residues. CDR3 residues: CASSPQGGNGNTIYF. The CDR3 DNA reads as TGTGCCAGCTCACCCCAGGGGGGGAATGGAAACACCATATATTTT.

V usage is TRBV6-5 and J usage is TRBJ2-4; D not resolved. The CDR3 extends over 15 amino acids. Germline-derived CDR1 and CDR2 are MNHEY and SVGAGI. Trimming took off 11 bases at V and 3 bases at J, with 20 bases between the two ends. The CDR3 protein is CAPTMSMLVKNIQYF. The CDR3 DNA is TGTGCCCCGACCATGTCCATGTTGGTCAAAAACATTCAGTACTTC.

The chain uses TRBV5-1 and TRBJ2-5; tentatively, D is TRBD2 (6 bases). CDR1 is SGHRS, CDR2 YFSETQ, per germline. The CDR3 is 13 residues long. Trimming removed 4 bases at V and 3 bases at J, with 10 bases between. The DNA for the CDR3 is TGCGCCAGCAGCCCCGGGAGCGAAGAGACCCAGTACTTC. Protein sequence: CASSPGSEETQYF.